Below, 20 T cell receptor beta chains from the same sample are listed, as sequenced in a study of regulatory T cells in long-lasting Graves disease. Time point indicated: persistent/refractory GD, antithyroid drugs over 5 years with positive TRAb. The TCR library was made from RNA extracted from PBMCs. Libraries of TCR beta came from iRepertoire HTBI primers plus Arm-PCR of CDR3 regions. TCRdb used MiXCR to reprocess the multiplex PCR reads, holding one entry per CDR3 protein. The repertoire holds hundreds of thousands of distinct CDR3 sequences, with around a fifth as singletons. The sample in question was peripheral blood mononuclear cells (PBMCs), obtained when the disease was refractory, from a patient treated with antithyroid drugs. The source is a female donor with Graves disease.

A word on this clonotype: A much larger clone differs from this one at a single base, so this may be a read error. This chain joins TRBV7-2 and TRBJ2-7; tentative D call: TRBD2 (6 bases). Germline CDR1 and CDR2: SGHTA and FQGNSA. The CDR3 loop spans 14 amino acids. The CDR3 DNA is TGTGCCAGCACCTCGGGGGACGGTCGCTACGAACAGTACTTC. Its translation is CASTSGDGRYEQYF.

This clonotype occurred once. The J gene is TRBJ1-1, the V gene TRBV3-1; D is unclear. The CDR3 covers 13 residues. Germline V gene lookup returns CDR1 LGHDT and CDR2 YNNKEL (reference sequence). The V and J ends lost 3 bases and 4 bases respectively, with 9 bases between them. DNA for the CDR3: TGTGCCAGCAGCCAGGGAGGGATCACTGAAGCTTTCTTT. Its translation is CASSQGGITEAFF.

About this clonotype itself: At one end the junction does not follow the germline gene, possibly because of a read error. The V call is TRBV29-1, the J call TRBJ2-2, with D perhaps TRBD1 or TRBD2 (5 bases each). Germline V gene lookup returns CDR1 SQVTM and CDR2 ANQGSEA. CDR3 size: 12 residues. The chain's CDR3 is CSVGEGVGEPFF. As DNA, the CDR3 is TGCAGCGTGGGGGAAGGAGTCGGGGAGCCGTTTTTT.

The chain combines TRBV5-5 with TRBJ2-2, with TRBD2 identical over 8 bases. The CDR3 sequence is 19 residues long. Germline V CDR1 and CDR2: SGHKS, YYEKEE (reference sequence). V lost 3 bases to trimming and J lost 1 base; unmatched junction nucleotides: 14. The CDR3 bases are TGTGCCAGCAGCTACACCGGGGCCATAGCGGGGATGAACACCGGGGAGCTGTTTTTT. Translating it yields CASSYTGAIAGMNTGELFF.

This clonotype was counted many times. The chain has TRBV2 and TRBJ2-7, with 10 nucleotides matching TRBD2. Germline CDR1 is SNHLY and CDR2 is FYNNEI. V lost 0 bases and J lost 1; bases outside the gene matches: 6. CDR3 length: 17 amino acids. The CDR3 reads CASSEASGGIWSYEQYF. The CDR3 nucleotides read TGTGCCAGCAGTGAAGCTAGCGGGGGGATTTGGTCCTACGAGCAGTACTTC.

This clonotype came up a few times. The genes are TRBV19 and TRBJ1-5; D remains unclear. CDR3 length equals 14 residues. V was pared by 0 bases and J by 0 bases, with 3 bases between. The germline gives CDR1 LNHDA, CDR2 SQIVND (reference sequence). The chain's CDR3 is CASSIEHSNQPQHF. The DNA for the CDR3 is TGTGCCAGTAGTATAGAGCATAGCAATCAGCCCCAGCATTTT.

The CDR3 DNA reads as TGTGCCAGCAGCCCGTGGGGGATTGAAAAACTGTTTTTT. The encoded protein is CASSPWGIEKLFF. This sequence joins TRBV14 and TRBJ1-4, with a tentative D call TRBD1 (5 bases). Trimming shortened V by 4 bases and J by 7 bases, and 10 bases separated the two germline ends. CDR1 is SGHDN, CDR2 FVKESK, per germline. CDR3 length equals 13 residues.

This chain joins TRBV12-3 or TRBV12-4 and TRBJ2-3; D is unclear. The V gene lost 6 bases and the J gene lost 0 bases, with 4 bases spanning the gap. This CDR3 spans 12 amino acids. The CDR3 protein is CASRISTDTQYF. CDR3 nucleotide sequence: TGTGCCAGCAGGATCAGCACAGATACGCAGTATTTT.

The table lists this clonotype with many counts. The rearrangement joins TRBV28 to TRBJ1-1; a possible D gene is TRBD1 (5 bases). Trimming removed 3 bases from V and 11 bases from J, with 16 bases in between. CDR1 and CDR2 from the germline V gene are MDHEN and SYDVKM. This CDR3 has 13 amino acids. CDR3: CASSFPEGRAAFF. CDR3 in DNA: TGTGCCAGCAGTTTTCCTGAGGGACGGGCGGCTTTCTTT.

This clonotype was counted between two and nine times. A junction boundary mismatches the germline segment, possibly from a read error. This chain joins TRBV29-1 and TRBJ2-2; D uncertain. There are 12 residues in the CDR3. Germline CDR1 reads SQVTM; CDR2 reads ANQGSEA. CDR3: CSAEESPGELFF. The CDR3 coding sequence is TGCAGCGCTGAAGAGTCTCCCGGGGAGCTGTTTTTT.

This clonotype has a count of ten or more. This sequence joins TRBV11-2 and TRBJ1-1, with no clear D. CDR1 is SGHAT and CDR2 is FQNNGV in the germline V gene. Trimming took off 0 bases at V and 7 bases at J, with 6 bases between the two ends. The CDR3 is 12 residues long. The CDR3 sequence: CASSLDEFEAFF. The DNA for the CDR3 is TGTGCCAGCAGCTTAGATGAGTTTGAAGCTTTCTTT.

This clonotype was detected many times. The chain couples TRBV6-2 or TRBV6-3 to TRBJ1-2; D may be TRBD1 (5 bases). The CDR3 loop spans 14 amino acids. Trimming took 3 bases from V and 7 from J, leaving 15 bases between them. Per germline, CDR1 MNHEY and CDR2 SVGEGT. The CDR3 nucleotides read TGTGCCAGCAGTTATCGGGACCGACTATTTGGCTACACCTTC. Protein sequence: CASSYRDRLFGYTF.

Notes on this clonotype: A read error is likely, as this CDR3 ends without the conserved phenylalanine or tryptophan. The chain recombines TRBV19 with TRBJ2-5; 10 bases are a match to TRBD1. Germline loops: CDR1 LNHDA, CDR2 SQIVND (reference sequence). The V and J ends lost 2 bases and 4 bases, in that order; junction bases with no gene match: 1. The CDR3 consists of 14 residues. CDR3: CASSIRTGGETQYL. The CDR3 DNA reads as TGTGCCAGTAGTATACGGACAGGGGGAGAGACCCAGTACCTC.

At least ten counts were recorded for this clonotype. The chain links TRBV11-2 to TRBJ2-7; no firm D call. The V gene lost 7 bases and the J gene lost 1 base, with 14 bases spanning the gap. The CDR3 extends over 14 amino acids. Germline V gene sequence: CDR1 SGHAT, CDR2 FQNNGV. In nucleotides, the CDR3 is TGTGCCAGCACAGATTGGACGGTTTCCTACGAGCAGTACTTC. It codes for CASTDWTVSYEQYF. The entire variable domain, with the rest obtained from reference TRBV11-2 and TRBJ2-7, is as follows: EAGVAQSPRYKIIEKRQSVAFWCNPISGHATLYWYQQILGQGPKLLIQFQNNGVVDDSQLPKDRFSAERLKGVDSTLKIQPAKLEDSAVYLCASTDWTVSYEQYFGPGTRLTVT.

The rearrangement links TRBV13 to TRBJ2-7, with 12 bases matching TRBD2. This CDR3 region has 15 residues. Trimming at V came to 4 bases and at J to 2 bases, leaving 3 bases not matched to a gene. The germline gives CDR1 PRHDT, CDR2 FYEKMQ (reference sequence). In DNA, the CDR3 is TGTGCCAGCAGCTATTCTAGCGGGGGGGCCTACGAGCAGTACTTC. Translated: CASSYSSGGAYEQYF.

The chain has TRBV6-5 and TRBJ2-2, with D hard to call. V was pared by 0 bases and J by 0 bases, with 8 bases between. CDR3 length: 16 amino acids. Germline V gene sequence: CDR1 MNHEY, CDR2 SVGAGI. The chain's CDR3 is CASSYSLFANTGELFF. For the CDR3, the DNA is TGTGCCAGCAGTTACTCGCTTTTCGCGAACACCGGGGAGCTGTTTTTT.

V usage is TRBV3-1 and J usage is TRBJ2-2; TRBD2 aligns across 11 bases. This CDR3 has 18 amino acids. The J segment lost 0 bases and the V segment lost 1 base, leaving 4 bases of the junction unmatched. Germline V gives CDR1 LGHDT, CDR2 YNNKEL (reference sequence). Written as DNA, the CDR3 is TGTGCCAGCAGCCAAGTATTGACTAGCGGGACGAACACCGGGGAGCTGTTTTTT. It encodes CASSQVLTSGTNTGELFF.

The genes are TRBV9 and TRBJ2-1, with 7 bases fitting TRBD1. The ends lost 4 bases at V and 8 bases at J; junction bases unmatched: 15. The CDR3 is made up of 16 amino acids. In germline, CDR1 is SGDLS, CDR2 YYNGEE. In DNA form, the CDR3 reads TGTGCCAGCAGCCCAAAGACAGGGTTCTCTACCTATGAGCAGTTCTTC. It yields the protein CASSPKTGFSTYEQFF.

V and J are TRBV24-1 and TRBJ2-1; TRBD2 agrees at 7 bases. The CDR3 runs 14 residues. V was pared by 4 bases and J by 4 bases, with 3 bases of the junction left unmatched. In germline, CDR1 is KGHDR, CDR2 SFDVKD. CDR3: CATSEERDYNEQFF. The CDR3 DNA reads TGTGCCACCAGTGAAGAGCGGGATTACAATGAGCAGTTCTTC.

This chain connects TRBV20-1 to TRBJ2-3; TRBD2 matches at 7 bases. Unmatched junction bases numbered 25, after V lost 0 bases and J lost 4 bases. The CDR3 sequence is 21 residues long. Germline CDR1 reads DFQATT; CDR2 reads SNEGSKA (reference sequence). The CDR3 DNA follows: TGCAGTGCTAGAGATCACGAGGGGCGATTGTCTAGCGGACCCGTTGCAGATACGCAGTATTTT. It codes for CSARDHEGRLSSGPVADTQYF.